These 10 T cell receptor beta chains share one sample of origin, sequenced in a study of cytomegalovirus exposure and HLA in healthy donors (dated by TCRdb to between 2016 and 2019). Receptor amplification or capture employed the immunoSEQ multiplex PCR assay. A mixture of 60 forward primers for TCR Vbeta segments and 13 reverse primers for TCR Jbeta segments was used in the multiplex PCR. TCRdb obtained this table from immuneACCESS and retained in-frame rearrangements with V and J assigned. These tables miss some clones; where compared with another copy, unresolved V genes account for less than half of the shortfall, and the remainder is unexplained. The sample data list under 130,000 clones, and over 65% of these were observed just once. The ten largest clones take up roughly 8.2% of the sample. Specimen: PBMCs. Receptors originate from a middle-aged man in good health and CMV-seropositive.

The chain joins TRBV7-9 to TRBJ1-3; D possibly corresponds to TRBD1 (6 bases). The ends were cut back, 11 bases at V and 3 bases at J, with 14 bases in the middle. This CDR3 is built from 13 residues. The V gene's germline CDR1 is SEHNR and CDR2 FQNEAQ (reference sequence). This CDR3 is CALGQSNGNTIYF. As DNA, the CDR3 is TGTGCCTTAGGACAGTCAAATGGAAACACCATATATTTT.

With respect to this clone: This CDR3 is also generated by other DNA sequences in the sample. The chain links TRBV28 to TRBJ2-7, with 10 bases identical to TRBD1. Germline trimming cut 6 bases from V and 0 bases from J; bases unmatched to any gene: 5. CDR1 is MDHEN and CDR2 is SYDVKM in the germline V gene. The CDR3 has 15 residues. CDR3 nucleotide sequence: TGTGCCAGCAGACGACAGGGGGCGAGCTCCTACGAGCAGTACTTC. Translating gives CASRRQGASSYEQYF.

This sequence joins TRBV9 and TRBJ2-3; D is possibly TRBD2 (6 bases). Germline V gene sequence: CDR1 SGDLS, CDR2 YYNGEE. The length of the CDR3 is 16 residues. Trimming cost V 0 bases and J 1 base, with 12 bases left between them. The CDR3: CASSVVSSAGTDTQYF. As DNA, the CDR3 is TGTGCCAGCAGCGTAGTATCTAGCGCGGGCACAGATACGCAGTATTTT.

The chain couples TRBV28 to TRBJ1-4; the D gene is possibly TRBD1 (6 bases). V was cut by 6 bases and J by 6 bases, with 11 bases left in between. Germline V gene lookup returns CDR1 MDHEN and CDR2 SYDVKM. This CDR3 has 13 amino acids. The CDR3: CASRQGWDEKLFF. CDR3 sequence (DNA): TGTGCCAGCAGACAGGGCTGGGATGAAAAACTGTTTTTT.

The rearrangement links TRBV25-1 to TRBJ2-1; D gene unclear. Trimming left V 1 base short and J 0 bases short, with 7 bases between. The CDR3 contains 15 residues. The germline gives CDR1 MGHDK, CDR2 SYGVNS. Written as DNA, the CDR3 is TGTGCCAGCAGTGAATCGGGTAGCTCCTACAATGAGCAGTTCTTC. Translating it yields CASSESGSSYNEQFF.

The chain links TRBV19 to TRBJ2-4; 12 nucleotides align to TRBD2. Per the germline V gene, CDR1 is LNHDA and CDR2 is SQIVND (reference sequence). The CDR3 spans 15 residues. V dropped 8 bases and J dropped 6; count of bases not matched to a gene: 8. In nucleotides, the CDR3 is TGTGCCAGTGGGAGGACTAGCGGGGAGGGAAACATTCAGTACTTC. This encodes CASGRTSGEGNIQYF.

CDR3 region: CASSYTGSSGNTIYF. The CDR3 DNA reads as TGTGCCAGCAGTTATACAGGGAGCTCTGGAAACACCATATATTTT. The rearrangement uses TRBV7-3 and TRBJ1-3; possibly TRBD1 for D (6 bases). The germline V gene has CDR1 SGHTA and CDR2 FQGTGA. V shed 6 bases and J shed 0 bases, with 12 bases lying between them. The CDR3 is 15 residues long.

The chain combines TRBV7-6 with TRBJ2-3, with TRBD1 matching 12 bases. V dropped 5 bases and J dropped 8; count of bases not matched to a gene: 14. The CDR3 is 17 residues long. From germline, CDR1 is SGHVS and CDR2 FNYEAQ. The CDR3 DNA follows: TGTGCCAGCAGCCTCCAACAACCGGGACAGGGGGCAGGTACGCAGTATTTT. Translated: CASSLQQPGQGAGTQYF. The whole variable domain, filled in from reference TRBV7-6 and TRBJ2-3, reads GAGVSQSPRYKVTKRGQDVALRCDPISGHVSLYWYRQALGQGPEFLTYFNYEAQQDKSGLPNDRFSAERPEGSISTLTIQRTEQRDSAMYRCASSLQQPGQGAGTQYFGPGTRLTVL.

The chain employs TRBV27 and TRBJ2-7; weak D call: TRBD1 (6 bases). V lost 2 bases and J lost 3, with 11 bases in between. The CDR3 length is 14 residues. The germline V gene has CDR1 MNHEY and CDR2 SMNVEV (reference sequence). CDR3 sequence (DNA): TGTGCCAGCAGTTTAACGGGCAGGGGCTACGAGCAGTACTTC. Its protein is CASSLTGRGYEQYF.

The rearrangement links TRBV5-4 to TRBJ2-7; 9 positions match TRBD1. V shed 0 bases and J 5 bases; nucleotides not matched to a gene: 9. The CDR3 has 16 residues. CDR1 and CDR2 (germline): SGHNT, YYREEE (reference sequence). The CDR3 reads CASSLAGGQGSNEQYF. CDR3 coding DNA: TGTGCCAGCAGCTTGGCCGGGGGACAGGGATCCAACGAGCAGTACTTC.